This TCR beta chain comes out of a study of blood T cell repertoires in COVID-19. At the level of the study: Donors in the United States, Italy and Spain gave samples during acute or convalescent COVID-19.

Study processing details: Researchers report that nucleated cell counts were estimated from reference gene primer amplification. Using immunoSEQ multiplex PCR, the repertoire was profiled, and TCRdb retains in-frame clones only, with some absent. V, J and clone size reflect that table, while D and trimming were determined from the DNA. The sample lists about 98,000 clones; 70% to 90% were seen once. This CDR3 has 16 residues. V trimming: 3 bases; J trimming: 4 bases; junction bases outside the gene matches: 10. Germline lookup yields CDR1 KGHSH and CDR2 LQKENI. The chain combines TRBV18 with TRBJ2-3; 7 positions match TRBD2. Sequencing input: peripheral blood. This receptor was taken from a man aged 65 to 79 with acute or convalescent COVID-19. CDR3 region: CASSPRTGGGADTQYF. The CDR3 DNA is TGTGCCAGCTCACCGAGGACGGGGGGTGGAGCAGATACGCAGTATTTT.